This T cell receptor beta chain was found in a study of blood T cells in healthy people across ages. Study observations and caveats: Donor CMV infection status was unknown, possibly confounding age-related changes in expanded clonotypes. Age brought a roughly linear fall in TCR beta diversity measured per million T cells.

At least 5.5 micrograms of total RNA were extracted per sample. On this clonotype: What it recognizes is unknown.

Primed by a sample-barcoded 5' primer and a J-beta primer mix, a second PCR proceeded for 7 to 11 cycles. A template-switch adaptor containing 12 random nucleotides labeled each cDNA molecule. MiXCR, applied by TCRdb to the 5' RACE reads, yields one record per CDR3 protein. The table records about 1.4 million distinct CDR3 sequences, 59% of them present only once. This TCR derives from a man aged 18 to 30 in good health. Input material: blood.

CDR3 amino acids: CSAREGTARGYGYTF. The CDR3 bases are TGCAGTGCTAGAGAGGGGACAGCCCGAGGTTATGGCTACACCTTC. The genes are TRBV20-1 and TRBJ1-2, with 7 bases matching TRBD1. This CDR3 has 15 residues. CDR1 DFQATT and CDR2 SNEGSKA come from the germline V gene (reference sequence). J lost 5 bases, V lost 0 bases, and 9 bases had no gene match.